These 28 T cell receptor beta chains share one sample of origin, sequenced in a study of blood T cell repertoires in COVID-19. Using immunoSEQ multiplex PCR, the repertoire was profiled, and TCRdb retains in-frame clones only, with some absent. The sample comprises over 400,000 clones, about 88% of which are singletons, and 7.5% to 9.5% rests with the top ten. Sequencing was done on a sample of peripheral blood. The receptors were gathered from a woman in her 50s with COVID-19, enrolled during active disease.

This clone is a singleton in its sample. This chain uses TRBV19 with TRBJ1-1; D may be TRBD1 (5 bases). Per the germline V gene, CDR1 is LNHDA and CDR2 is SQIVND (reference sequence). The CDR3 has 14 amino acids. With 7 bases removed from V and 5 bases from J, the gap between germline ends came to 17 bases. CDR3: CASIIQGERTEAFF. The CDR3 DNA sequence: TGTGCCAGTATCATCCAGGGCGAAAGGACTGAAGCTTTCTTT.

This clone was seen just once. The chain uses TRBV5-4 and TRBJ1-2, with 7 bases that match TRBD1. This CDR3 contains 14 residues. Germline V gene lookup returns CDR1 SGHNT and CDR2 YYREEE (reference sequence). Germline trimming cut 5 bases from V and 4 bases from J; bases unmatched to any gene: 8. CDR3 bases: TGTGCCAGCAGTTTATACGGGACAGCCTATGGCTACACCTTC. This translates into CASSLYGTAYGYTF. The variable domain in full, completed from reference TRBV5-4 and TRBJ1-2, reads ETGVTQSPTHLIKTRGQQVTLRCSSQSGHNTVSWYQQALGQGPQFIFQYYREEENGRGNFPPRFSGLQFPNYSSELNVNALELDDSALYLCASSLYGTAYGYTFGSGTRLTVV.

The chain uses TRBV19 and TRBJ2-2; 8 bases map to TRBD1. Losses at the gene ends were 5 bases for V and 4 bases for J; bases not matched to a gene: 9. Germline V gene lookup returns CDR1 LNHDA and CDR2 SQIVND (reference sequence). This CDR3 comprises 16 residues. CDR3 DNA: TGTGCCAGTAGTGGCCGGGACAGGATTGCCACCGGGGAGCTGTTTTTT. Amino acids: CASSGRDRIATGELFF.

The V call is TRBV12-3 or TRBV12-4, the J call TRBJ2-3, with D possibly TRBD1 on 5 matching bases. V lost 4 bases and J lost 6, with 5 bases in between. The CDR3 has 11 residues. CDR3 in DNA: TGTGCCAGCAGTTACAGGGATACGCAGTATTTT. It codes for CASSYRDTQYF.

V gene TRBV30 combines with J gene TRBJ1-6; TRBD1 aligns across 7 bases. J gave up 5 bases and V 2 bases, and 3 bases lay outside the gene matches. This CDR3 contains 14 residues. Germline V gene lookup returns CDR1 GTSNPN and CDR2 SVGIG (reference sequence). DNA of the CDR3: TGTGCCTGGAGTACCGGGACAGATAATTCACCCCTCCACTTT. This translates into CAWSTGTDNSPLHF.

This chain links TRBV2 with TRBJ2-7, with 11 positions matching TRBD2. V shed 6 bases and J 5 bases; nucleotides not matched to a gene: 21. Germline CDR1 is SNHLY and CDR2 is FYNNEI. This CDR3 has 19 amino acids. CDR3 residues: CASRVGGGLAGTTSNEQYF. Here the CDR3 DNA reads TGTGCCAGCAGAGTCGGGGGCGGACTAGCGGGCACCACTTCCAACGAGCAGTACTTC.

V gene TRBV6-2 or TRBV6-3 combines with J gene TRBJ2-4; TRBD1 aligns across 9 bases. V was pared by 2 bases and J by 6 bases, with 11 bases of the junction left unmatched. Germline CDR1 MNHEY, CDR2 SVGEGT. The CDR3 runs to 17 residues. The CDR3 region has the DNA TGTGCCAGCAGTTACCGGACGGGACAGGGCGGAGGAAACATTCAGTACTTC. Translation: CASSYRTGQGGGNIQYF.

This clone showed up just once. The chain has TRBV7-3 and TRBJ2-1; D not certain. Trimming took 4 bases from V and 6 from J, leaving 7 bases between them. The germline V gene has CDR1 SGHTA and CDR2 FQGTGA. The CDR3 has 12 residues. DNA of the CDR3: TGTGCCAGCAGCTCAGGTATCAATGAGCAGTTCTTC. Encoded protein: CASSSGINEQFF.

J is TRBJ2-2 and V is TRBV7-7; possibly TRBD1 for D (6 bases). The CDR3 runs to 15 residues. Trimming pared 1 base from V and 1 base from J, leaving 7 bases between. Germline assignment: CDR1 SSHAT and CDR2 FNYEAQ (reference sequence). DNA of the CDR3: TGTGCCAGCAGCTTAGGGGGACAGAACACCGGGGAGCTGTTTTTT. Its protein product is CASSLGGQNTGELFF.

Points on this clone: The same CDR3 also results from other DNA sequences found in this sample. The chain links TRBV12-3 or TRBV12-4 to TRBJ1-1; tentatively, D is TRBD1 (5 bases). CDR3 length: 12 residues. The ends were cut back, 3 bases at V and 5 bases at J, with 7 bases in the middle. CDR3 loop: CASSLGQTEAFF. CDR3 bases: TGTGCCAGCAGTTTGGGGCAGACTGAAGCTTTCTTT.

The genes are TRBV3-1 (or the pseudogene TRBV3-2) and TRBJ1-1, with D possibly TRBD1 on 6 matching bases. The CDR3 is made up of 14 amino acids. Germline lookup yields CDR1 LGHDT and CDR2 YNNKEL (reference sequence). Trimming pared 0 bases from V and 7 bases from J, leaving 12 bases between. The CDR3 here is CASSQDSGESEAFF. In nucleotides, the CDR3 is TGTGCCAGCAGCCAAGATTCAGGGGAGAGTGAAGCTTTCTTT.

V usage is TRBV2 and J usage is TRBJ1-2, with 7 bases that match TRBD1. The CDR3 contains 13 residues. V shed 6 bases and J 5 bases; nucleotides not matched to a gene: 6. Germline V gene lookup returns CDR1 SNHLY and CDR2 FYNNEI. CDR3 sequence: CASRTGLNYGYTF. As DNA, the CDR3 is TGTGCCAGCAGGACAGGGTTGAATTATGGCTACACCTTC.

V usage is TRBV4-1 and J usage is TRBJ1-2, with a tentative D call TRBD1 (6 bases). The V gene's germline CDR1 is MGHRA and CDR2 YSYEKL. This CDR3 comprises 15 residues. The germline V and J ends were trimmed by 1 base and 6 bases, with 15 bases remaining between them. The CDR3, as DNA: TGCGCCAGCAGCCAAGGGGGAGGGGGTTACGATGGCTACACCTTC. It codes for CASSQGGGGYDGYTF.

This clone was picked up one time. The V call is TRBV4-1, the J call TRBJ1-1; D possibly corresponds to TRBD1 (5 bases). Per the germline V gene, CDR1 is MGHRA and CDR2 is YSYEKL. CDR3 size: 15 residues. Trimming left V 1 base short and J 2 bases short, with 11 bases between. CDR3 nucleotide sequence: TGCGCCAGCAGCCAAGGGGGCCTCCTTAACACTGAAGCTTTCTTT. Amino acids: CASSQGGLLNTEAFF.

This clone was observed once. The chain couples TRBV24-1 to TRBJ2-5, with D perhaps TRBD2 (5 bases). V gave up 8 bases and J gave up 14 bases, with 17 bases separating them. Germline loops: CDR1 KGHDR, CDR2 SFDVKD. The CDR3 spans 11 residues. CDR3 DNA: TGTGCCACCACCCCAAGGGAGAAAGTCTACTTC. Its translation is CATTPREKVYF.

The chain uses TRBV7-9 and TRBJ1-1, with D perhaps TRBD1 (6 bases). The V end lost 3 bases, the J end lost 2 bases, and 13 bases lay between the germline ends. CDR3 length equals 15 residues. Germline V gene sequence: CDR1 SEHNR, CDR2 FQNEAQ (reference sequence). The CDR3 reads CASSFQGLPNTEAFF. The DNA for the CDR3 is TGTGCCAGCAGCTTCCAGGGGCTCCCTAACACTGAAGCTTTCTTT.

The rearrangement joins TRBV6-5 to TRBJ1-6; no definite D call. In germline, CDR1 is MNHEY, CDR2 SVGAGI. The CDR3 is 13 amino acids. V was clipped by 4 bases and J by 8 bases, with 9 bases between them. CDR3 DNA: TGTGCCAGCAGTTCCCGAACAGATTCACCCCTCCACTTT. Protein product: CASSSRTDSPLHF.

This clone was seen just once. The chain links TRBV5-4 to TRBJ2-1; tentatively, D is TRBD1 (7 bases). The CDR3 is 13 amino acids. V lost 4 bases and J 12 bases, leaving 17 bases between the germline ends. Looked up from germline, CDR1 is SGHNT and CDR2 is YYREEE (reference sequence). CDR3 nucleotides: TGTGCCAGCAGCGAGGCGGGGACAGTTAGGCAGTTCTTC. As protein: CASSEAGTVRQFF.

V gene TRBV7-3 combines with J gene TRBJ1-2; D might be TRBD1 (5 bases). This CDR3 contains 17 residues. Looked up from germline, CDR1 is SGHTA and CDR2 is FQGTGA. Trimming took 1 base from V and 6 from J, leaving 21 bases between them. This CDR3 reads CASSLRDSPSPLDGYTF. DNA of the CDR3: TGTGCCAGCAGCTTAAGGGACTCCCCCAGCCCGCTTGATGGCTACACCTTC. Filled out from reference TRBV7-3 and TRBJ1-2, the complete variable domain reads GAGVSQTPSNKVTEKGKYVELRCDPISGHTALYWYRQSLGQGPEFLIYFQGTGAADDSGLPNDRFFAVRPEGSVSTLKIQRTERGDSAVYLCASSLRDSPSPLDGYTFGSGTRLTVV.

The rearrangement uses TRBV30 and TRBJ2-2; 11 nucleotides agree with TRBD2. The V and J ends lost 8 bases and 0 bases, in that order; junction bases with no gene match: 14. Germline V gene lookup returns CDR1 GTSNPN and CDR2 SVGIG (reference sequence). This CDR3 contains 18 residues. As DNA, the CDR3 is TGTGCCCGACGTCGCGGGACTAGCGGAGGCCCGAACACCGGGGAGCTGTTTTTT. Protein: CARRRGTSGGPNTGELFF.

The J gene is TRBJ1-1, the V gene TRBV12-3 or TRBV12-4; possible D gene TRBD1, 6 bases. V dropped 6 bases and J dropped 6 bases, with 14 bases sitting between them. The CDR3 extends over 13 amino acids. CDR3 sequence: CASSDNRASEAFF. CDR3 bases: TGTGCCAGCAGCGATAACAGGGCGTCTGAAGCTTTCTTT.

The rearrangement uses TRBV6-5 and TRBJ2-7; D call uncertain. This CDR3 is built from 12 residues. In germline, CDR1 is MNHEY, CDR2 SVGAGI. V was trimmed by 5 bases and J by 1 base, leaving 6 bases between them. The chain's CDR3 is CASSTSSYEQYF. The CDR3 nucleotides read TGTGCCAGCAGTACGAGTTCCTACGAGCAGTACTTC.

CDR3 sequence: CASSLETGKGYTF. The CDR3 DNA reads TGTGCCAGCAGCTTGGAGACAGGGAAGGGCTACACCTTC. V and J are TRBV5-4 and TRBJ1-2, with 7 bases fitting TRBD1. Looked up from germline, CDR1 is SGHNT and CDR2 is YYREEE (reference sequence). CDR3 size: 13 residues. V was clipped by 0 bases and J by 8 bases; unmatched bases: 4.

V usage is TRBV5-1 and J usage is TRBJ2-2; the match to TRBD1 covers 10 bases. There are 16 residues in the CDR3. Per germline, CDR1 SGHRS and CDR2 YFSETQ. V trimming: 0 bases; J trimming: 8 bases; junction bases outside the gene matches: 7. The CDR3 DNA is TGCGCCAGCAGCTTGGAGACAGGGGGCTATAGTGGGGAGCTGTTTTTT. Translated: CASSLETGGYSGELFF.

V is TRBV6-5 and J is TRBJ1-5, with D possibly TRBD1 on 5 matching bases. The CDR3 is 13 residues long. Germline V gene lookup returns CDR1 MNHEY and CDR2 SVGAGI. Trimming took off 7 bases at V and 8 bases at J, with 15 bases between the two ends. The CDR3 bases are TGTGCCAGCAACCGGGACTGGGGGGAGCCCCAGCATTTT. Protein product: CASNRDWGEPQHF.

This rearrangement joins TRBV19 to TRBJ1-5; a possible D gene is TRBD1 (5 bases). Deletions cut 6 bases from V and 11 bases from J, with 17 bases between. This CDR3 has 13 amino acids. CDR1 and CDR2 from the germline V gene are LNHDA and SQIVND (reference sequence). CDR3 amino acids: CASSSGRWGAQHF. In DNA, the CDR3 is TGTGCCAGTAGCTCCGGGAGATGGGGGGCCCAGCATTTT.

The chain uses TRBV7-3 and TRBJ2-3; 7 bases align to TRBD1. The J segment lost 2 bases and the V segment lost 4 bases, leaving 6 bases of the junction unmatched. Germline CDR1 SGHTA, CDR2 FQGTGA. The CDR3 runs 15 residues. The CDR3 DNA sequence: TGTGCCAGCAGCTCGGGACAGCCATCCACAGATACGCAGTATTTT. Encoded protein: CASSSGQPSTDTQYF.

This sequence joins TRBV6-5 and TRBJ1-2; D is ambiguous. The CDR3 covers 13 residues. The V end was cut by 4 bases, the J end by 8 bases, with 14 bases between. Germline V gene lookup returns CDR1 MNHEY and CDR2 SVGAGI. DNA of the CDR3: TGTGCCAGCAGTTCCATCGGGGAGGGAGGCTACACCTTC. Translation: CASSSIGEGGYTF.